Each of the 26 T cell receptor beta chains below was sequenced from the same sample in a study of T cells after yellow fever vaccination. TCRdb redid the calling of the 5' RACE reads with MiXCR, one entry per CDR3 protein. The sample shows under 700,000 distinct CDR3 sequences, about 17% of them seen only once. The sample in question was PBMCs, obtained 5 days after the first yellow fever vaccination. The receptors stem from a man aged 18 to 29 who received the YFV17D yellow fever vaccine.

The V and J genes are TRBV6-2 or TRBV6-3 and TRBJ2-1, with D unresolved. With 5 bases removed from V and 11 bases from J, the gap between germline ends came to 10 bases. This CDR3 spans 11 amino acids. Germline V gene data show CDR1 as MNHEY and CDR2 as SVGEGT. This CDR3 is CASSTVIKQFF. In DNA form, the CDR3 reads TGTGCCAGCAGTACGGTGATTAAGCAGTTCTTC.

The gene calls are TRBV4-1 and TRBJ2-1, with 8 bases identical to TRBD2. The V segment lost 0 bases and the J segment 8 bases; nucleotides outside the gene matches: 6. The CDR3 extends over 15 amino acids. From germline, CDR1 is MGHRA and CDR2 YSYEKL. CDR3: CASSQDNSGADEQFF. As DNA, the CDR3 is TGCGCCAGCAGCCAAGATAATAGCGGGGCAGATGAGCAGTTCTTC.

This clonotype was counted many times. V is TRBV12-3 or TRBV12-4 and J is TRBJ1-5, with 7 bases lining up with TRBD1. This CDR3 is 14 amino acids long. After removal of 6 bases from V and 3 bases from J, the junction contained 5 bases not matched to a gene. CDR3 coding DNA: TGTGCCAGCAGCCCGGACAGGACCAATCAGCCCCAGCATTTT. As protein: CASSPDRTNQPQHF.

The chain combines TRBV4-1 with TRBJ2-1; 9 positions match TRBD2. The V segment lost 2 bases and the J segment 6 bases; nucleotides outside the gene matches: 5. Germline CDR1 is MGHRA and CDR2 is YSYEKL. The length of the CDR3 is 15 residues. The CDR3 spells CASSQQAGGPNEQFF. In nucleotides, the CDR3 is TGCGCCAGCAGCCAACAGGCGGGGGGGCCCAATGAGCAGTTCTTC.

V usage is TRBV12-3 or TRBV12-4 and J usage is TRBJ2-5, with TRBD1 matching 7 bases. J was trimmed by 5 bases and V by 5 bases; bases with no gene match: 14. The CDR3 is 16 residues long. This CDR3 is CASSPRQGSHSETQYF. The CDR3 nucleotides read TGTGCCAGCAGTCCCAGACAGGGTAGTCATTCGGAGACCCAGTACTTC.

This clonotype has more than one count but fewer than ten. This chain connects TRBV7-6 to TRBJ2-1; TRBD2 matches 10 bases. The CDR3 is 18 residues long. V shed 1 base, J shed 4 bases, and the junction held 10 bases outside the gene matches. CDR1 SGHVS and CDR2 FNYEAQ come from the germline V gene. CDR3 protein: CASSLGFRSGGEYNEQFF. The CDR3 nucleotides read TGTGCCAGCAGCTTAGGTTTCAGGAGCGGGGGGGAATACAATGAGCAGTTCTTC.

In this sample, this clonotype turned up a few times. The chain uses TRBV27 and TRBJ1-1; 8 nucleotides line up with TRBD1. This CDR3 contains 16 residues. Germline loops: CDR1 MNHEY, CDR2 SMNVEV (reference sequence). V shed 1 base, J shed 3 bases, and the junction held 7 bases outside the gene matches. CDR3 protein: CASSLWGPGGHTEAFF. As DNA, the CDR3 is TGTGCCAGCAGTTTATGGGGGCCAGGGGGCCACACTGAAGCTTTCTTT.

The rearrangement uses TRBV2 and TRBJ2-7; D is undetermined. The germline V gene has CDR1 SNHLY and CDR2 FYNNEI. Trimming removed 7 bases from V and 5 bases from J, with 15 bases in between. The CDR3 runs to 13 residues. CDR3 amino acids: CASTTRPRNEQYV. CDR3 coding DNA: TGTGCCAGCACGACCAGGCCCAGGAACGAGCAGTACGTC.

The chain has TRBV7-3 and TRBJ2-2; D is undetermined. V lost 5 bases to trimming and J lost 0 bases, with 7 bases between them. The CDR3 contains 14 residues. Germline V lookup: CDR1 SGHTA, CDR2 FQGTGA. This CDR3 reads CASSAETNTGELFF. The CDR3 DNA reads TGTGCCAGCAGCGCCGAGACGAACACCGGGGAGCTGTTTTTT.

This clonotype has only a few counts. The chain employs TRBV5-5 and TRBJ2-2, with D uncertain. Germline V gene sequence: CDR1 SGHKS, CDR2 YYEKEE (reference sequence). CDR3 length: 16 amino acids. Trimming removed 1 base from V and 6 bases from J, with 16 bases in between. Here the CDR3 reads CASSLLGRAPAGELFF. The DNA for the CDR3 is TGTGCCAGCAGCTTGTTAGGCCGGGCCCCGGCCGGGGAGCTGTTTTTT.

The CDR3 DNA reads TGTGCCAGCAGCAGACGTTCGGAGGAGACCCAGTACTTC. Protein: CASSRRSEETQYF. This chain connects TRBV7-2 to TRBJ2-5; no clear D. The V gene lost 5 bases and the J gene lost 5 bases, with 12 bases spanning the gap. Germline loops: CDR1 SGHTA, CDR2 FQGNSA. CDR3 length equals 13 residues. The whole variable domain, remainder taken from reference TRBV7-2 and TRBJ2-5, is GAGVSQSPSNKVTEKGKDVELRCDPISGHTALYWYRQSLGQGLEFLIYFQGNSAPDKSGLPSDRFSAERTGGSVSTLTIQRTQQEDSAVYLCASSRRSEETQYFGPGTRLLVL.

The chain recombines TRBV6-2 or TRBV6-3 with TRBJ2-7; D ambiguous. Trimming pared 2 bases from V and 0 bases from J, leaving 5 bases between. The CDR3 totals 13 residues. Germline V gene lookup returns CDR1 MNHEY and CDR2 SVGEGT. In nucleotides, the CDR3 is TGTGCCAGCAGTTACACACTCTCCTACGAGCAGTACTTC. Protein: CASSYTLSYEQYF.

The J gene is TRBJ2-7, the V gene TRBV30, with D maybe TRBD2 (6 bases). The germline V gene encodes CDR1 GTSNPN and CDR2 SVGIG (reference sequence). The CDR3 has 15 amino acids. V was pared by 2 bases and J by 0 bases, with 14 bases between. The CDR3 DNA sequence: TGTGCCTGGAGTTATGCGGGAACGAGCTCCTACGAGCAGTACTTC. This translates into CAWSYAGTSSYEQYF.

This clonotype has just a few counts. V is TRBV5-4 and J is TRBJ2-3, with D possibly matching TRBD1 (6 bases). V was clipped by 4 bases and J by 0 bases, with 21 bases between them. The CDR3 has 18 residues. Germline V lookup: CDR1 SGHNT, CDR2 YYREEE (reference sequence). DNA of the CDR3: TGTGCCAGCAGCCTGGACTTAGGGGGTCATCCTAGCACAGATACGCAGTATTTT. Protein product: CASSLDLGGHPSTDTQYF. Variable domain in full (rest from reference TRBV5-4 and TRBJ2-3): ETGVTQSPTHLIKTRGQQVTLRCSSQSGHNTVSWYQQALGQGPQFIFQYYREEENGRGNFPPRFSGLQFPNYSSELNVNALELDDSALYLCASSLDLGGHPSTDTQYFGPGTRLTVL.

V and J are TRBV4-3 and TRBJ2-6, with 10 bases that match TRBD2. Looked up from germline, CDR1 is LGHNA and CDR2 is YSLEER. CDR3 length equals 19 residues. The junction had 10 bases not matched to a gene; V was cut back by 1 base and J by 4 bases. The CDR3 nucleotides are TGCGCCAGCAGCCAAGCGGCGCCGGGACTAGCGTCCGGGGCCAACGTCCTGACTTTC. This gives the protein CASSQAAPGLASGANVLTF.

This clonotype was detected only a few times. CDR3 sequence (DNA): TGTGCCAGCAGTATGGGAGTTTCCTACGAGCAGTACTTC. Residues: CASSMGVSYEQYF. The gene calls are TRBV27 and TRBJ2-7; a weak D match, TRBD2 (5 bases). The germline gives CDR1 MNHEY, CDR2 SMNVEV (reference sequence). V was shortened by 5 bases and J by 1 base, with 9 bases between the two germline ends. The CDR3 loop spans 13 amino acids.

This clonotype was detected only a few times. V and J are TRBV7-9 and TRBJ1-4; 7 bases agree with TRBD1. The CDR3 length is 17 residues. The V and J ends lost 5 bases and 0 bases, in that order; junction bases with no gene match: 9. Looked up from germline, CDR1 is SEHNR and CDR2 is FQNEAQ (reference sequence). CDR3 sequence reads: CASSPRNRGPTNEKLFF. CDR3 nucleotides: TGTGCCAGCAGCCCCAGGAACAGGGGTCCAACTAATGAAAAACTGTTTTTT.

V is TRBV7-9 and J is TRBJ2-5; 12 bases map to TRBD2. There are 16 residues in the CDR3. The germline V gene encodes CDR1 SEHNR and CDR2 FQNEAQ (reference sequence). V shed 2 bases, J shed 4 bases, and the junction held 5 bases outside the gene matches. The CDR3: CASSLRTSGVGETQYF. The CDR3 coding sequence is TGTGCCAGCAGCTTACGGACTAGCGGGGTAGGAGAGACCCAGTACTTC.

This clonotype was observed a handful of times. The genes are TRBV18 and TRBJ1-2, with TRBD1 as a possible D gene (5 bases). The germline V gene has CDR1 KGHSH and CDR2 LQKENI. V gave up 5 bases and J gave up 3 bases, with 10 bases separating them. The CDR3 totals 13 residues. The CDR3 sequence: CASSGSTDYGYTF. The CDR3 bases are TGTGCCAGCTCAGGATCGACAGACTATGGCTACACCTTC.

This clonotype was seen more than once but under ten times. The genes are TRBV20-1 and TRBJ2-3; D call uncertain. This CDR3 has 13 residues. V was pared by 0 bases and J by 7 bases, with 11 bases between. The V gene's germline CDR1 is DFQATT and CDR2 SNEGSKA (reference sequence). CDR3 sequence reads: CSARDSRANTQYF. CDR3 DNA sequence: TGCAGTGCTAGAGATTCAAGGGCTAATACGCAGTATTTT.

The table lists this clonotype with a few counts. The chain joins TRBV6-5 to TRBJ1-5; tentatively, D is TRBD1 (6 bases). The CDR3 runs 15 residues. Trimming removed 2 bases at V and 1 base at J, with 9 bases between. Per germline, CDR1 MNHEY and CDR2 SVGAGI. CDR3 DNA sequence: TGTGCCAGCAGTTACACAGGACAGAGCAATCAGCCCCAGCATTTT. As protein: CASSYTGQSNQPQHF.

The gene calls are TRBV3-1 and TRBJ2-1, with TRBD2 identical over 8 bases. The junction had 12 bases not matched to a gene; V was cut back by 0 bases and J by 8 bases. Germline lookup yields CDR1 LGHDT and CDR2 YNNKEL (reference sequence). This CDR3 region has 17 residues. This chain's CDR3 is CASSQDLRGGPMDEQFF. CDR3 nucleotides: TGTGCCAGCAGCCAAGATCTCCGGGGGGGGCCTATGGATGAGCAGTTCTTC.

This clonotype was seen only a few times. The V call is TRBV5-6, the J call TRBJ2-6; D is undetermined. The CDR3 has 16 residues. Germline V gene lookup returns CDR1 SGHDT and CDR2 YYEEEE. Trimming took 0 bases from V and 0 from J, leaving 7 bases between them. The CDR3 coding sequence is TGTGCCAGCAGCTTGGAAGTAAGCTCTGGGGCCAACGTCCTGACTTTC. Protein product: CASSLEVSSGANVLTF.

This clonotype was detected many times. The chain links TRBV9 to TRBJ2-2; 9 bases are a match to TRBD2. The length of the CDR3 is 14 residues. Germline V gene data show CDR1 as SGDLS and CDR2 as YYNGEE. With V trimmed by 5 bases and J by 1 base, 0 bases remained unmatched. The CDR3 bases are TGTGCCAGCAGACTAGCGGGGAACACCGGGGAGCTGTTTTTT. This codes for CASRLAGNTGELFF.

J is TRBJ1-4 and V is TRBV5-5; 9 positions match TRBD1. The CDR3 spans 18 residues. From germline, CDR1 is SGHKS and CDR2 YYEKEE (reference sequence). The trim removed 2 bases at V and 5 bases at J, leaving 13 bases unmatched. As DNA, the CDR3 is TGTGCCAGCAGCTTCGATCCGGGACAGGGTACCAAAAATGAAAAACTGTTTTTT. Translating gives CASSFDPGQGTKNEKLFF.

V usage is TRBV7-3 and J usage is TRBJ2-1; TRBD2 agrees at 9 bases. The CDR3 totals 15 residues. Trimming took 5 bases from V and 7 from J; bases not matched to a gene: 9. Germline lookup yields CDR1 SGHTA and CDR2 FQGTGA. The CDR3 loop reads CASSDAGGPINEQFF. The CDR3 DNA reads as TGTGCCAGCAGCGATGCGGGGGGGCCGATTAATGAGCAGTTCTTC. Full variable domain (remainder filled in from reference TRBV7-3 and TRBJ2-1): GAGVSQTPSNKVTEKGKYVELRCDPISGHTALYWYRQSLGQGPEFLIYFQGTGAADDSGLPNDRFFAVRPEGSVSTLKIQRTERGDSAVYLCASSDAGGPINEQFFGPGTRLTVL.